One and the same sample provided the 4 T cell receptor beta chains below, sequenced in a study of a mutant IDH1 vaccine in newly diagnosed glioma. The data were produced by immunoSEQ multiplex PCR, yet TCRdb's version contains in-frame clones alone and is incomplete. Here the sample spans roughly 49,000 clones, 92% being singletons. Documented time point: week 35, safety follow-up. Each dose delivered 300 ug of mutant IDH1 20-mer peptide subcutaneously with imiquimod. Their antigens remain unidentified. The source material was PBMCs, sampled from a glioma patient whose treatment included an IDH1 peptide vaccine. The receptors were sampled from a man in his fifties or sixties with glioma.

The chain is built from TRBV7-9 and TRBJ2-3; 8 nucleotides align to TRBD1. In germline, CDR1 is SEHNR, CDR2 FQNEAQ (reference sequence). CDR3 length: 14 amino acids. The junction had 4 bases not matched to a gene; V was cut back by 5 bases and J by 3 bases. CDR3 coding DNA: TGTGCCAGCAGCCCTGACAGGGGTACAGATACGCAGTATTTT. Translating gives CASSPDRGTDTQYF.

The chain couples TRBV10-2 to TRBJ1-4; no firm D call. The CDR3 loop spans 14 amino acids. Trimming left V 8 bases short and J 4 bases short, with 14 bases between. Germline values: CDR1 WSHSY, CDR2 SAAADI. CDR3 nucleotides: TGCGCCAGCGCCGAGTACCGAAGTAATGAAAAACTGTTTTTT. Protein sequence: CASAEYRSNEKLFF.

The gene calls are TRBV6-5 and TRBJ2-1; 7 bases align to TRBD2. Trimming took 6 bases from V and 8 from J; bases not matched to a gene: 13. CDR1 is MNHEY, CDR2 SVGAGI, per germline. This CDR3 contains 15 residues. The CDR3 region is CASRMGGTPSDEQFF. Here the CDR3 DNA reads TGTGCCAGCAGGATGGGGGGGACCCCCTCGGATGAGCAGTTCTTC.

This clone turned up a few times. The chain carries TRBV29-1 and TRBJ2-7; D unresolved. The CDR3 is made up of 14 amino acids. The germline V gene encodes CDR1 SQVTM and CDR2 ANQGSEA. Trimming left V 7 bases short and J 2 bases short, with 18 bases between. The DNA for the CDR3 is TGCAGCGCGGTTCCGGTCACCTCCACCTACGAGCAGTACTTC. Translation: CSAVPVTSTYEQYF.